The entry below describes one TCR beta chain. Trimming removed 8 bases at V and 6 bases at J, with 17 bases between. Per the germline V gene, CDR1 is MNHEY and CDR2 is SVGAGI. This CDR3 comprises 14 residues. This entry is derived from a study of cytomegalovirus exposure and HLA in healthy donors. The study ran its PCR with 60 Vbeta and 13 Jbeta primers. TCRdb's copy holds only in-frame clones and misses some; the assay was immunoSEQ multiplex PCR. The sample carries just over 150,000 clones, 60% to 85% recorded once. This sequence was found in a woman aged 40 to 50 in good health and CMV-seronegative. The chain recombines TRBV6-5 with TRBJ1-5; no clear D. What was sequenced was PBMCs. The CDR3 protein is CASGEEEDVQPQHF. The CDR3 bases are TGTGCCAGCGGTGAGGAGGAGGACGTTCAGCCCCAGCATTTT.